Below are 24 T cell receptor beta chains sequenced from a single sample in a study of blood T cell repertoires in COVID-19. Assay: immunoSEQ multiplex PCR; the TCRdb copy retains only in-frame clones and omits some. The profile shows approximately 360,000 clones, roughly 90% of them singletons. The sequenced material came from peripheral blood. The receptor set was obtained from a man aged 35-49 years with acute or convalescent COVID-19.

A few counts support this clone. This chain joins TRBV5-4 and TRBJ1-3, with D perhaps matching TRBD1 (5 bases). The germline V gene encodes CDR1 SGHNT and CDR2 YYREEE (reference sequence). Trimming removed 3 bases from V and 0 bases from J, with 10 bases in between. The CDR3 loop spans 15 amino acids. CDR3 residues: CASSSDTNSGNTIYF. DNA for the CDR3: TGTGCCAGCAGCTCGGACACCAACTCTGGAAACACCATATATTTT.

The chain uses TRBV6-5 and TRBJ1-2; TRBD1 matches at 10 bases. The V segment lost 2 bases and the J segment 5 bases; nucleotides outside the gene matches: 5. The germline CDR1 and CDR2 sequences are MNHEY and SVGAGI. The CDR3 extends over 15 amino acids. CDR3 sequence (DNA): TGTGCCAGCAGTTACGCGACAGGGGGCGGGTATGGCTACACCTTC. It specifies CASSYATGGGYGYTF.

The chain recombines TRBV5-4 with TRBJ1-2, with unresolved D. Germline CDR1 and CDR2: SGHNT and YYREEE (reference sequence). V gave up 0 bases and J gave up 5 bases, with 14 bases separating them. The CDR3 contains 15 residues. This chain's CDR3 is CASSLEPRGEYGYTF. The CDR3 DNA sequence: TGTGCCAGCAGCTTGGAACCCCGGGGTGAATATGGCTACACCTTC.

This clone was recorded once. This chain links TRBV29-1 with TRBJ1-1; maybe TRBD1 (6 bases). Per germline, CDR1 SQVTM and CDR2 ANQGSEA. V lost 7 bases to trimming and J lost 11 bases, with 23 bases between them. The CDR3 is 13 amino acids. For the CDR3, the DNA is TGCAGCGCTACAGAACAGGGTATATTGGAGGCTTTCTTT. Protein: CSATEQGILEAFF.

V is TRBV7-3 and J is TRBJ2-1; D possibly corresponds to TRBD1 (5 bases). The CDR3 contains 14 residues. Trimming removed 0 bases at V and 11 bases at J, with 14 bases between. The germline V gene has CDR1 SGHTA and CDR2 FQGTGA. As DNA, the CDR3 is TGTGCCAGCAGCTTAACAACAGGCGTGCCGCAGCAGTTCTTC. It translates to CASSLTTGVPQQFF.

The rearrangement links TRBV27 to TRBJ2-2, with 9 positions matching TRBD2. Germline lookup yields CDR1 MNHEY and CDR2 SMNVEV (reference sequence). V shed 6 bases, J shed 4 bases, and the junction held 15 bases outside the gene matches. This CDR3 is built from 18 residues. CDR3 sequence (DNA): TGTGCCAGCAGAACCCTGTCTCTGACTAGCGGACCCACCGGGGAGCTGTTTTTT. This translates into CASRTLSLTSGPTGELFF.

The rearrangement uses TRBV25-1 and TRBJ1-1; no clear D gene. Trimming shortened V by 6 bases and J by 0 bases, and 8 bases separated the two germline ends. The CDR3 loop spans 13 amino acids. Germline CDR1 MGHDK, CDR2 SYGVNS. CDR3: CASRDSLNTEAFF. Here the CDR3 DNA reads TGTGCCAGCAGGGACTCCCTGAACACTGAAGCTTTCTTT.

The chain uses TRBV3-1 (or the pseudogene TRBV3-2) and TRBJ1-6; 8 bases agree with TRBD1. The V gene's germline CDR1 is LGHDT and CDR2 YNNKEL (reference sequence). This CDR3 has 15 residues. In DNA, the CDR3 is TGTGTTTTACCGGCAGGGGGCGGCTATAATTCACCCCTCCACTTT. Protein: CVLPAGGGYNSPLHF.

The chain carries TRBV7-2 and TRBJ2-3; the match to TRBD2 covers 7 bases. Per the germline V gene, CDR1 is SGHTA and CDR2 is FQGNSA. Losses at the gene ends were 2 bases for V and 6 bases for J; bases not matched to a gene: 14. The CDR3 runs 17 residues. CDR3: CASSLRSTDPAGDTQYF. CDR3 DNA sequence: TGTGCCAGCAGCTTAAGGAGCACGGACCCAGCGGGGGATACGCAGTATTTT.

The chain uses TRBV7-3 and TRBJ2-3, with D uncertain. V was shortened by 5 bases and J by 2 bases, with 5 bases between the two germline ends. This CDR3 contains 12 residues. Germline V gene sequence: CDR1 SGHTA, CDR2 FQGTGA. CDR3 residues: CASSDNTDTQYF. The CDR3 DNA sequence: TGTGCCAGCAGCGACAACACAGATACGCAGTATTTT. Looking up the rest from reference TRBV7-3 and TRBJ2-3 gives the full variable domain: GAGVSQTPSNKVTEKGKYVELRCDPISGHTALYWYRQSLGQGPEFLIYFQGTGAADDSGLPNDRFFAVRPEGSVSTLKIQRTERGDSAVYLCASSDNTDTQYFGPGTRLTVL.

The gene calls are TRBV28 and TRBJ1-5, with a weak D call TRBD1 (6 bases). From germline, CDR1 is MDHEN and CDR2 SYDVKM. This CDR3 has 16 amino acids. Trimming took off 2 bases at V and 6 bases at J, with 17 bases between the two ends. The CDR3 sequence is CASSLPGQGLGQPQHF. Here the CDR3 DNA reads TGTGCCAGCAGTTTACCGGGGCAGGGGCTGGGTCAGCCCCAGCATTTT. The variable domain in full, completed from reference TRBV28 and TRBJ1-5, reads DVKVTQSSRYLVKRTGEKVFLECVQDMDHENMFWYRQDPGLGLRLIYFSYDVKMKEKGDIPEGYSVSREKKERFSLILESASTNQTSMYLCASSLPGQGLGQPQHFGDGTRLSIL.

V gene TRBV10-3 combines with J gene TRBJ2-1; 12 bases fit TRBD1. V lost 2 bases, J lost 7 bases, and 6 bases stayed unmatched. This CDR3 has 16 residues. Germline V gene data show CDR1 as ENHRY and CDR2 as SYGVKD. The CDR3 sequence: CAISEGTGGPMNEQFF. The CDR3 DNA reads TGTGCCATCAGTGAGGGGACAGGGGGCCCCATGAATGAGCAGTTCTTC.

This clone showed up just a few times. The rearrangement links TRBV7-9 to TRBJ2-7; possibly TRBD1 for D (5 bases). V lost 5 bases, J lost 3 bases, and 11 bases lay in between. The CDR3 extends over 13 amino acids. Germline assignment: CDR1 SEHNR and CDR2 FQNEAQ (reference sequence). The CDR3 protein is CASSLNQGYEQYF. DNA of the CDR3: TGTGCCAGCAGCCTAAATCAGGGCTACGAGCAGTACTTC. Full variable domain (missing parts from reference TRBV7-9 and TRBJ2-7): DTGVSQNPRHKITKRGQNVTFRCDPISEHNRLYWYRQTLGQGPEFLTYFQNEAQLEKSRLLSDRFSAERPKGSFSTLEIQRTEQGDSAMYLCASSLNQGYEQYFGPGTRLTVT.

CDR3 region: CASSLQPRGAETQYF. In nucleotides, the CDR3 is TGCGCCAGCAGCTTACAGCCTCGGGGGGCAGAGACCCAGTACTTC. This chain joins TRBV5-1 and TRBJ2-5; TRBD2 might be the D (7 bases). Germline CDR1 SGHRS, CDR2 YFSETQ. The CDR3 is made up of 15 amino acids. The V end lost 2 bases, the J end lost 4 bases, and 15 bases lay between the germline ends.

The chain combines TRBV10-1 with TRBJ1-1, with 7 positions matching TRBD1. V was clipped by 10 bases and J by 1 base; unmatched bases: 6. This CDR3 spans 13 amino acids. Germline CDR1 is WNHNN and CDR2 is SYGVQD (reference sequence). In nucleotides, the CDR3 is TGCGCCACCAGGACAGGCCAGAACACTGAAGCTTTCTTT. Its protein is CATRTGQNTEAFF.

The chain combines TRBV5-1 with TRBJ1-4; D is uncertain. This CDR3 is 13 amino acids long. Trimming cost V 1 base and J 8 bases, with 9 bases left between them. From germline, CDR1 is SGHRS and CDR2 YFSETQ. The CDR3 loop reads CASSLTEQEKLFF. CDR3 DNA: TGCGCCAGCAGCTTGACCGAACAAGAAAAACTGTTTTTT.

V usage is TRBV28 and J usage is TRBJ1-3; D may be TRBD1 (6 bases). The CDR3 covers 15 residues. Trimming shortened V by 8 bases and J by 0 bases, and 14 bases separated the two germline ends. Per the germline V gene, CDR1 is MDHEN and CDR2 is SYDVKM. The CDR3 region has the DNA TGTGCCAGCCATGGGGCAGGGGCCTCTGGAAACACCATATATTTT. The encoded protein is CASHGAGASGNTIYF.

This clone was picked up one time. As DNA, the CDR3 is TGTGCCAGCAGCTCCCGAGGACCCGGGGGGGGTGAGCAGTTCTTC. Translation: CASSSRGPGGGEQFF. The rearrangement joins TRBV13 to TRBJ2-1, with 8 bases identical to TRBD2. V lost 4 bases, J lost 9 bases, and 11 bases stayed unmatched. This CDR3 contains 15 residues. CDR1 is PRHDT, CDR2 FYEKMQ, per germline (reference sequence). The complete variable domain, with remaining parts taken from reference TRBV13 and TRBJ2-1, reads AAGVIQSPRHLIKEKRETATLKCYPIPRHDTVYWYQQGPGQDPQFLISFYEKMQSDKGSIPDRFSAQQFSDYHSELNMSSLELGDSALYFCASSSRGPGGGEQFFGPGTRLTVL.

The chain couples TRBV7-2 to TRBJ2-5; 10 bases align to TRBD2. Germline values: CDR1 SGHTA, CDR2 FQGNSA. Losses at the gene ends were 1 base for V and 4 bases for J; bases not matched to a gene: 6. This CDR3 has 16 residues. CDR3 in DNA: TGTGCCAGCAGCTTAGGGCTAGCGGGAGAATCAGAGACCCAGTACTTC. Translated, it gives CASSLGLAGESETQYF.

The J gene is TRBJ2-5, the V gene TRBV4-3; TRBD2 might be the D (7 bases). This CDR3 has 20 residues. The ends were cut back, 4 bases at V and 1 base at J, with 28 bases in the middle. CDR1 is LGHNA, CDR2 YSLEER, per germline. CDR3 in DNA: TGCGCCAGCAGCCCCCGGGGGGTATTGGGGGGCACCCCCGTCCAAGAGACCCAGTACTTC. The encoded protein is CASSPRGVLGGTPVQETQYF.

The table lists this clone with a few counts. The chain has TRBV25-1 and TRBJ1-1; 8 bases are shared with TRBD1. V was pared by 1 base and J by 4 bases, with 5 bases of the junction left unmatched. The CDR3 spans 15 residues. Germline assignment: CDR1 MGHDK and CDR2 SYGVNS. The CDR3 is CASSEFQGAVTEAFF. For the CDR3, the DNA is TGTGCCAGCAGTGAATTTCAGGGGGCAGTCACTGAAGCTTTCTTT.

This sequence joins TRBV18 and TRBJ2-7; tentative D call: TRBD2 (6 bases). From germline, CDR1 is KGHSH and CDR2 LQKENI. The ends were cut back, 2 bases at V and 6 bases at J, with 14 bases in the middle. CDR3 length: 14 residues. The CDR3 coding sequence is TGTGCCAGCTCACCAGACGGGAGTGGGGGCGAGCAGTACTTC. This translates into CASSPDGSGGEQYF.

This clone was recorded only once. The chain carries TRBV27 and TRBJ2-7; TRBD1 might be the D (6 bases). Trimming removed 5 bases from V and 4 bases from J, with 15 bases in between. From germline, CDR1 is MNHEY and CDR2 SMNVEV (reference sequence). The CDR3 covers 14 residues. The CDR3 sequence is CASSLGASRYEQYF. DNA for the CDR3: TGTGCCAGCAGTCTGGGGGCGAGTCGTTACGAGCAGTACTTC.

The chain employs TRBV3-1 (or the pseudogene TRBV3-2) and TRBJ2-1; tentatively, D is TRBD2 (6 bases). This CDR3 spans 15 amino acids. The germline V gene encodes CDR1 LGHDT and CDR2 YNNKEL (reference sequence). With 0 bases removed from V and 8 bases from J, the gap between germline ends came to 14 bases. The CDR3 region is CASSQERERFHEQFF. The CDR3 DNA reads TGTGCCAGCAGCCAAGAGCGGGAAAGGTTCCATGAGCAGTTCTTC.